The 25 T cell receptor beta chains in this list originate from one sample, sequenced in a study of human T cells and chemical hapten exposure. Time point specified: pre-sensitization, week 0. Sample treatment: therapeutic diphenylcyclopropenone sensitization with weekly scalp DPC. Each CDR3 protein is one row after TCRdb ran MiXCR on the RACE reads. Among some 400,000 distinct CDR3 sequences, about 5.1% were seen once, and the ten largest hold just over 2.5%. This specimen consisted of whole blood, obtained in connection with sensitization to the hapten diphenylcyclopropenone (DPC). The receptors shown here come from a woman in her 50s with alopecia areata. Some clones in this sample may be carry-over from other donors' samples.

This clonotype came up a few times. The gene calls are TRBV20-1 and TRBJ2-7; D is ambiguous. Looked up from germline, CDR1 is DFQATT and CDR2 is SNEGSKA (reference sequence). The CDR3 consists of 12 residues. Trimming pared 3 bases from V and 2 bases from J, leaving 8 bases between. The CDR3 DNA is TGCAGTGCTAGGGAAGCCACCTACGAGCAGTACTTC. Translation: CSAREATYEQYF.

V gene TRBV29-1 combines with J gene TRBJ2-1; the match to TRBD2 covers 10 bases. V lost 1 base and J lost 6; bases outside the gene matches: 6. The CDR3 covers 15 residues. The V gene's germline CDR1 is SQVTM and CDR2 ANQGSEA. CDR3 residues: CSVEGLAGDTNEQFF. Written as DNA, the CDR3 is TGCAGCGTTGAAGGACTAGCGGGTGATACCAATGAGCAGTTCTTC.

This clonotype was recorded many times. The chain couples TRBV7-9 to TRBJ2-7; TRBD1 might be the D (5 bases). CDR3 length equals 13 residues. CDR1 and CDR2 from the germline V gene are SEHNR and FQNEAQ (reference sequence). V was cut by 3 bases and J by 2 bases, with 8 bases left in between. The CDR3 DNA reads TGTGCCAGCAGCTTTACAGGTGCCTACGAGCAGTACTTC. The encoded protein is CASSFTGAYEQYF.

This clonotype was seen repeatedly, ten times or more. The rearrangement uses TRBV20-1 and TRBJ2-1; D is perhaps TRBD1 (5 bases). V was cut by 5 bases and J by 4 bases, with 6 bases left in between. This CDR3 spans 11 amino acids. The V gene's germline CDR1 is DFQATT and CDR2 SNEGSKA (reference sequence). The CDR3 DNA reads as TGCAGTGCTGGGGCGTACAATGAGCAGTTCTTC. Protein product: CSAGAYNEQFF.

The V and J genes are TRBV20-1 and TRBJ2-7, with D tentatively TRBD1 (5 bases). This CDR3 region has 13 residues. The germline gives CDR1 DFQATT, CDR2 SNEGSKA (reference sequence). Trimming left V 5 bases short and J 0 bases short, with 11 bases between. CDR3 sequence (DNA): TGCAGTGCTGCCGACAGTGGCTCCTACGAGCAGTACTTC. It specifies CSAADSGSYEQYF.

This clonotype came up many times. The chain couples TRBV4-3 to TRBJ2-1; D call uncertain. This CDR3 is 13 amino acids long. With 0 bases removed from V and 9 bases from J, the gap between germline ends came to 9 bases. CDR1 and CDR2 (germline): LGHNA, YSLEER. The CDR3 coding sequence is TGCGCCAGCAGCCAAGATCCAAGCCTTGAGCAGTTCTTC. Translated, it gives CASSQDPSLEQFF.

This clonotype was detected ten times or more. This chain links TRBV28 with TRBJ2-2; D is unresolved. Between the trimmed V and J ends, which lost 7 bases and 0 bases, there was a span of 15 bases. CDR3 length: 16 residues. Germline V gives CDR1 MDHEN, CDR2 SYDVKM. CDR3 region: CASTSPRLANTGELFF. The CDR3 DNA reads TGTGCCAGCACCTCGCCGCGGTTAGCGAACACCGGGGAGCTGTTTTTT.

This clonotype was recorded at least ten times. The V and J genes are TRBV6-5 and TRBJ2-1; D possibly corresponds to TRBD2 (5 bases). The CDR3 extends over 12 amino acids. With 5 bases removed from V and 8 bases from J, the gap between germline ends came to 10 bases. Germline-derived CDR1 and CDR2 are MNHEY and SVGAGI. CDR3 in amino acids: CASSPGSDEQFF. CDR3 in DNA: TGTGCCAGCAGTCCGGGGTCCGATGAGCAGTTCTTC.

This clonotype was seen a handful of times. The chain recombines TRBV6-5 with TRBJ1-1; 8 bases fit TRBD1. J was trimmed by 5 bases and V by 6 bases; bases with no gene match: 8. The CDR3 is 14 residues long. Germline V gene lookup returns CDR1 MNHEY and CDR2 SVGAGI. In nucleotides, the CDR3 is TGTGCCAGCAGGAGCTTACAGGGGGAAACTGAAGCTTTCTTT. It specifies CASRSLQGETEAFF.

This clonotype was recorded at least ten times. The rearrangement joins TRBV27 to TRBJ2-1; perhaps TRBD2 as D (6 bases). Germline V gives CDR1 MNHEY, CDR2 SMNVEV (reference sequence). CDR3 length: 13 residues. The germline V and J ends were trimmed by 10 bases and 2 bases, with 12 bases remaining between them. CDR3 in DNA: TGTGCCACCATGGACTATACCTACAATGAGCAGTTCTTC. This gives the protein CATMDYTYNEQFF.

This clonotype was counted at least ten times. In nucleotides, the CDR3 is TGCGCCAGCAGCCAACGACACCTAACTCGCACAGATACGCAGTATTTT. Translating it yields CASSQRHLTRTDTQYF. The chain combines TRBV4-3 with TRBJ2-3, with no clear D. Germline values: CDR1 LGHNA, CDR2 YSLEER. CDR3 length equals 16 residues. Trimming cost V 2 bases and J 1 base, with 13 bases left between them.

This clonotype was seen more than once but under ten times. V is TRBV19 and J is TRBJ2-7, with TRBD1 identical over 8 bases. The germline V gene has CDR1 LNHDA and CDR2 SQIVND (reference sequence). V lost 5 bases, J lost 5 bases, and 8 bases stayed unmatched. This CDR3 comprises 14 residues. In nucleotides, the CDR3 is TGTGCCAGTAGTGCCCTGACAGGGGTCCACGAGCAGTACTTC. Translated, it gives CASSALTGVHEQYF.

This clonotype was detected many times. The chain is built from TRBV7-8 and TRBJ1-1, with D uncertain. The CDR3 is made up of 16 amino acids. Per germline, CDR1 SGHVS and CDR2 FQNEAQ. V was clipped by 4 bases and J by 0 bases, with 15 bases between them. The chain's CDR3 is CASSSPVSEMNTEAFF. The CDR3 region has the DNA TGTGCCAGCAGCTCCCCGGTTTCGGAAATGAACACTGAAGCTTTCTTT.

This clonotype was seen many times. The chain has TRBV18 and TRBJ2-1; no definite D call. The germline V gene encodes CDR1 KGHSH and CDR2 LQKENI. The V and J ends lost 3 bases and 3 bases respectively, with 6 bases between them. The CDR3 contains 13 residues. The CDR3 region has the DNA TGTGCCAGCTCACCGACTTTCTACAATGAGCAGTTCTTC. Residues: CASSPTFYNEQFF.

The genes are TRBV4-1 and TRBJ1-2; D not resolved. Germline V CDR1 and CDR2: MGHRA, YSYEKL. V was shortened by 1 base and J by 3 bases, with 15 bases between the two germline ends. There are 16 residues in the CDR3. The CDR3 nucleotides are TGCGCCAGCAGCCAAGGGCCCGGACGGGGAGACTATGGCTACACCTTC. As protein: CASSQGPGRGDYGYTF.

This clonotype was seen repeatedly, ten times or more. The rearrangement links TRBV5-5 to TRBJ1-1; D ambiguous. This CDR3 comprises 14 residues. Germline V gene sequence: CDR1 SGHKS, CDR2 YYEKEE (reference sequence). V lost 4 bases, J lost 1 base, and 11 bases lay in between. This CDR3 reads CASSRAIGNTEAFF. The DNA for the CDR3 is TGTGCCAGCAGCCGAGCCATAGGGAACACTGAAGCTTTCTTT.

CDR3 amino acids: CASTPGRIYGYTF. Here the CDR3 DNA reads TGTGCCAGCACTCCGGGACGGATCTATGGCTACACCTTC. J is TRBJ1-2 and V is TRBV6-5; possible D gene TRBD1, 5 bases. Between the trimmed V and J ends, which lost 7 bases and 4 bases, there was a span of 13 bases. Germline V gene lookup returns CDR1 MNHEY and CDR2 SVGAGI. This CDR3 contains 13 residues.

This clonotype was found a few times. This chain joins TRBV5-4 and TRBJ1-4; a possible D gene is TRBD1 (5 bases). Germline-derived CDR1 and CDR2 are SGHNT and YYREEE (reference sequence). This CDR3 spans 16 amino acids. V dropped 4 bases and J dropped 6 bases, with 19 bases sitting between them. The CDR3 nucleotides read TGTGCCAGCAGCGTATCCGAAGAGGGGCCAGATGAAAAACTGTTTTTT. This sequence encodes CASSVSEEGPDEKLFF. Full variable domain (rest looked up from reference TRBV5-4 and TRBJ1-4): ETGVTQSPTHLIKTRGQQVTLRCSSQSGHNTVSWYQQALGQGPQFIFQYYREEENGRGNFPPRFSGLQFPNYSSELNVNALELDDSALYLCASSVSEEGPDEKLFFGSGTQLSVL.

This clonotype has just a few counts. V is TRBV6-5 and J is TRBJ1-6; D gene unclear. The CDR3 totals 13 residues. Trimming stripped 4 bases from V and 3 bases from J, with 4 bases between. Per germline, CDR1 MNHEY and CDR2 SVGAGI. The chain's CDR3 is CASSSHYNSPLHF. CDR3 DNA sequence: TGTGCCAGCAGTTCCCACTATAATTCACCCCTCCACTTT.

The rearrangement uses TRBV27 and TRBJ2-1; D is undetermined. Germline CDR1 MNHEY, CDR2 SMNVEV (reference sequence). The CDR3 is 15 residues long. Trimming took off 7 bases at V and 1 base at J, with 14 bases between the two ends. CDR3 sequence: CASTSDPWSYNEQFF. For the CDR3, the DNA is TGTGCCAGCACGTCGGACCCCTGGTCCTACAATGAGCAGTTCTTC.

This clonotype was detected many times. This chain connects TRBV2 to TRBJ1-3, with TRBD1 matching 9 bases. Losses at the gene ends were 7 bases for V and 2 bases for J; bases not matched to a gene: 6. The CDR3 is 15 amino acids. Germline CDR1 and CDR2: SNHLY and FYNNEI. CDR3 amino acids: CASNGQGLTGNTIYF. The CDR3, as DNA: TGTGCCAGCAATGGACAGGGGTTAACTGGAAACACCATATATTTT. Supplemented by reference TRBV2 and TRBJ1-3, the full variable domain reads EPEVTQTPSHQVTQMGQEVILRCVPISNHLYFYWYRQILGQKVEFLVSFYNNEISEKSEIFDDQFSVERPDGSNFTLKIRSTKLEDSAMYFCASNGQGLTGNTIYFGEGSWLTVV.

This clonotype was found many times. This chain joins TRBV7-9 and TRBJ2-1; weak D call: TRBD2 (5 bases). V lost 2 bases and J 2 bases, leaving 16 bases between the germline ends. CDR1 and CDR2 (germline): SEHNR, FQNEAQ (reference sequence). The CDR3 consists of 17 residues. The CDR3, as DNA: TGTGCCAGCAGCTTACGGGTGGGAGTCTCCCCCTACAATGAGCAGTTCTTC. The encoded protein is CASSLRVGVSPYNEQFF.

The chain employs TRBV12-5 and TRBJ1-1; perhaps TRBD1 as D (5 bases). This CDR3 is built from 13 residues. The germline CDR1 and CDR2 sequences are LGHNT and FRNRAP. V was shortened by 6 bases and J by 5 bases, with 13 bases between the two germline ends. DNA of the CDR3: TGTGCTAGTGGAGTCGGCGGGGGGACTGAAGCTTTCTTT. It codes for CASGVGGGTEAFF. The complete variable domain, with remaining parts taken from reference TRBV12-5 and TRBJ1-1, reads DARVTQTPRHKVTEMGQEVTMRCQPILGHNTVFWYRQTMMQGLELLAYFRNRAPLDDSGMPKDRFSAEMPDATLATLKIQPSEPRDSAVYFCASGVGGGTEAFFGQGTRLTVV.

This clonotype was counted many times. The chain uses TRBV2 and TRBJ1-1; D might be TRBD1 (6 bases). V lost 6 bases, J lost 5 bases, and 13 bases lay in between. CDR3 size: 13 residues. Germline CDR1 and CDR2: SNHLY and FYNNEI. The CDR3 DNA follows: TGTGCCAGCAGGGACAGAGTTGGGACTGAAGCTTTCTTT. Amino acid sequence: CASRDRVGTEAFF. The full variable domain, rest sourced from reference TRBV2 and TRBJ1-1, is EPEVTQTPSHQVTQMGQEVILRCVPISNHLYFYWYRQILGQKVEFLVSFYNNEISEKSEIFDDQFSVERPDGSNFTLKIRSTKLEDSAMYFCASRDRVGTEAFFGQGTRLTVV.

This rearrangement joins TRBV5-1 to TRBJ1-5; D uncertain. The CDR3 totals 17 residues. Per germline, CDR1 SGHRS and CDR2 YFSETQ. The V end was cut by 0 bases, the J end by 2 bases, with 15 bases between. In DNA, the CDR3 is TGCGCCAGCAGCTTGGATTGGCGGGCCGAGGGCAATCAGCCCCAGCATTTT. Amino acid sequence: CASSLDWRAEGNQPQHF.